The 6 T cell receptor beta chains reported below all come from one sample, sequenced in a study of read filtering for tumor transcriptome and immune sequencing (dated by TCRdb to the early 2020s). This sample was sequenced with an Illumina HiSeq 4000. TCR libraries were constructed from 400 ng RNA using the Immunoverse kit, and molecular barcoded adaptors covering alpha/delta and beta/gamma chains were employed. TCRdb reanalyzed the raw reads on its own, using fastp at Q25 for trimming and MiXCR for clone calling, and kept in-frame beta chains. One record per CDR3 amino acid sequence lists the most common genes and DNA. A total of under 60,000 distinct CDR3 sequences appear in this sample, approximately 19% of them only once. The ten most abundant clones make up 15% to 19% of the sample. The sample was a population of CD138-negative cells sorted from bone marrow. The cell subset or site label corresponds to: bone marrow mononuclear cells depleted of CD138+ plasma/myeloma cells by negative magnetic selection. These receptors were obtained from a donor aged 40 or older with multiple myeloma.

This clonotype was observed a few times. The chain recombines TRBV21-1 with TRBJ2-3; the D segment call TRBD1 is taken from the table without a DNA check. TRBV21-1 represents a pseudogene. The CDR3 is 19 amino acids. CDR3 protein: CASSKAGAGRPPRTDTQYF. The DNA of the CDR3 is TGTGCCAGCAGCAAAGCTGGGGCTGGGAGGCCCCCTCGCACAGATACGCAGTATTTT.

Many counts were recorded for this clonotype. The J gene is TRBJ1-4, the V gene TRBV21-1. TRBV21-1 is a listed pseudogene. The CDR3 runs 13 residues. CDR3 coding DNA: TGTGCCAGCGTGCGGGCCACCAATGAAAAACTGTTTTTT. Encoded protein: CASVRATNEKLFF.

This clonotype was recorded at least ten times. The chain carries TRBV4-3 and TRBJ2-1; D is unclear. V was shortened by 4 bases and J by 6 bases, with 10 bases between the two germline ends. Germline V CDR1 and CDR2: LGHNA, YSLEER. This CDR3 spans 13 amino acids. As DNA, the CDR3 is TGCGCCAGCAGCCCCTATGGCGGCAATGAGCAGTTCTTC. Translated: CASSPYGGNEQFF.

With regard to this clonotype: A read error may explain this, as a much larger clone is one base away. J is TRBJ2-3 and V is TRBV14; D not certain. The length of the CDR3 is 15 residues. Trimming cost V 2 bases and J 2 bases, with 11 bases left between them. From germline, CDR1 is SGHDN and CDR2 FVKESK. The CDR3 spells CASSQQLEVTDTQYF. Here the CDR3 DNA reads TGTGCCAGCAGCCAACAGCTAGAGGTCACAGATACGCAGTATTTT.

This clonotype was counted at least ten times. The chain couples TRBV29-1 to TRBJ2-7; 9 bases map to TRBD1. The CDR3 is 14 amino acids. Germline CDR1 and CDR2: SQVTM and ANQGSEA. V lost 6 bases and J lost 2; bases outside the gene matches: 8. CDR3 DNA: TGCAGCGTCGATCCGGGACAGGGAACCTACGAGCAGTACTTC. Protein sequence: CSVDPGQGTYEQYF.

About this clonotype itself: One base away lies a much larger clone, so this may be a sequencing read error. The chain recombines TRBV12-3 or TRBV12-4 with TRBJ1-2; maybe TRBD1 (6 bases). The CDR3 spans 14 residues. Trimming stripped 5 bases from V and 4 bases from J, with 14 bases between. The CDR3 DNA is TGTGCCAGCAGTCCTGGACAGCCGATCTATGGCTACACCTTC. Protein product: CASSPGQPIYGYTF.